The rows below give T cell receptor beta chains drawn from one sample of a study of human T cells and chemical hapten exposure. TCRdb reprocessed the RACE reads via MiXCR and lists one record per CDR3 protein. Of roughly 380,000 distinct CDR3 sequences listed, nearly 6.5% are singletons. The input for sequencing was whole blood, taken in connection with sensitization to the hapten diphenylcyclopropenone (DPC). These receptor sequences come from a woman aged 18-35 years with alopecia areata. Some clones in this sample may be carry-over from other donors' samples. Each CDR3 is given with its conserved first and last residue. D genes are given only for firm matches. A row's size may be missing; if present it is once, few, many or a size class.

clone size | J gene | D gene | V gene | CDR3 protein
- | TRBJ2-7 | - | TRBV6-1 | CASSEGFGEQYF
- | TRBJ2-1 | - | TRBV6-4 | CASSHGRGMSSYNEQFF
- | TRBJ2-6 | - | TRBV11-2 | CASSPVRDTDFKANVLTF
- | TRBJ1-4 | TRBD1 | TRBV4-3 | CASSQARDRGRFGKLFF
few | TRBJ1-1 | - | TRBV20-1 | CSANEEMNTEAFF
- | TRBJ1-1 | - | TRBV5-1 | CASSLGNSMNTEAFF
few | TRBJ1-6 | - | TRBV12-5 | CASGLVQGPNSPLHF
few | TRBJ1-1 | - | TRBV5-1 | CASSSLENTEAFF
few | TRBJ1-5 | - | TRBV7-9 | CASSLGGRISQPQHF
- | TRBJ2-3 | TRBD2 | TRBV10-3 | CATQATSGNTDTQYF
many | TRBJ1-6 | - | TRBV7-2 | CASRSFRVPDTTSSYNSPLHF
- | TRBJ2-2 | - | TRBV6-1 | CASEGGSNTGELFF
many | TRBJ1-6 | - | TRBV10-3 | CAISDRGQGSPLHF
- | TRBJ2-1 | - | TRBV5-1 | CASSFSASYNEQFF
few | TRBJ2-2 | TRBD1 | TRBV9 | CASSAPGQGYTGELFF
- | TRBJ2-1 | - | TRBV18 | CASSPLSENEQFF
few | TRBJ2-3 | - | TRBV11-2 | CASSQTPSGPRADTQYF
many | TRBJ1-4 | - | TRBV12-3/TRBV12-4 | CASSLRTLDEKLFF
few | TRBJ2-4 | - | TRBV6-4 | CASSVLGRLLAKNIQYF
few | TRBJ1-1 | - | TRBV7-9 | CASSPFLAEAFF
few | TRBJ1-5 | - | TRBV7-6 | CASSLGRGTFSNQPQHF
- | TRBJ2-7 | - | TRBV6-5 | CASSPGGDSTYEQYF
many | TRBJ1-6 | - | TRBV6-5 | CASSYSIYPDSGGDSPLHF
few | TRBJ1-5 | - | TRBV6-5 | CASSYSQGGPQHF
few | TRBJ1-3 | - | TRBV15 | CATSVDGPSSGNTIYF
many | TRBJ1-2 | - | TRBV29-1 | CSVEKEVPGYGYTF
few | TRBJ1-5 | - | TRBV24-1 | CATSDFDRRPPYSNQPQHF
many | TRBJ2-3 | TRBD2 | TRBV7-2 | CASTDSGGSTDTQYF
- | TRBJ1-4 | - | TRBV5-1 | CASSLGRENEKLFF
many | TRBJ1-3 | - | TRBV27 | CASSATAVRSTIYF
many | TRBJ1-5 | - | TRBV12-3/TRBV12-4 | CASSPGLMSNQPQHF
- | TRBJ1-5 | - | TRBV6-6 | CASSYGASGGLVQPQHF
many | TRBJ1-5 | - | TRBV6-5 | CASSLGHYSNQPQHF
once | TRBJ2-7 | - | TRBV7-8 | CASSLAPVNYEQYF
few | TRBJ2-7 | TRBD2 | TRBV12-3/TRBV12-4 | CASSPTWLAGGSSYEQYF
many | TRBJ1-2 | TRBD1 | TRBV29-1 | CSVEPGQGRGGYTF